These T cell receptor beta chains were read from a single sample in a study of blood T cell repertoires in COVID-19. Sequencing was performed with immunoSEQ multiplex PCR; in TCRdb, only in-frame clones are kept and a portion is missing. The data contain about 290,000 clones, approximately 91% of them singletons. Sequencing input: PBMCs or T cells enriched from blood (not recorded which). Receptors were obtained from a woman in her forties who had recovered from COVID-19. The CDR3 runs from the conserved cysteine through the conserved F or W. The D gene is left open where the match is weak.

D: TRBD1
V: TRBV9
J: TRBJ1-2
CDR3: CASSVATGGDYGYTF

D: NA
V: TRBV9
J: TRBJ1-1
CDR3: CASSVGRGNTEAFF

D: TRBD2
V: TRBV4-2
J: TRBJ2-3
CDR3: CASSLTSGNLQRTDTQYF

D: TRBD2
V: TRBV9
J: TRBJ2-6
CDR3: CASSHRSGGASGANVLTF

D: NA
V: TRBV20-1
J: TRBJ1-3
CDR3: CSASRQRGNTIYF

D: NA
V: TRBV27
J: TRBJ2-7
CDR3: CASSLLGDTSYEQYF

D: TRBD2
V: TRBV3-1/TRBV3-2
J: TRBJ2-1
CDR3: CASSPRSGTTYNEQFF

D: TRBD1
V: TRBV2
J: TRBJ2-7
CDR3: CASRPGQGSYEQYF

D: TRBD1
V: TRBV5-1
J: TRBJ1-5
CDR3: CASSPTGGGNQPQHF

D: NA
V: TRBV18
J: TRBJ1-5
CDR3: CASSPLGQNPLPQHF

D: NA
V: TRBV5-1
J: TRBJ1-1
CDR3: CASSPRVSVSVNTEAFF

D: TRBD1
V: TRBV12-3/TRBV12-4
J: TRBJ1-1
CDR3: CASSRDRDSEAFF

D: TRBD1
V: TRBV12-3/TRBV12-4
J: TRBJ1-2
CDR3: CASTTGRGYTF

D: TRBD1
V: TRBV9
J: TRBJ2-4
CDR3: CASSVGEDRGRKAKNIQYF

D: TRBD1
V: TRBV5-1
J: TRBJ2-1
CDR3: CASSLYGQGTSYNEQFF

D: NA
V: TRBV4-1
J: TRBJ2-4
CDR3: CASSQVRALVAAAKNIQYF

D: TRBD1
V: TRBV19
J: TRBJ1-2
CDR3: CASSTLRGPDANYGYTF

D: TRBD1
V: TRBV30
J: TRBJ2-7
CDR3: CAWATDRGPGEQYF

D: TRBD1
V: TRBV5-4
J: TRBJ2-5
CDR3: CASSPNRGLPQETQYF

D: TRBD1
V: TRBV5-4
J: TRBJ1-1
CDR3: CASSPRAGQLNTEAFF

D: NA
V: TRBV18
J: TRBJ2-6
CDR3: CASSPPSSISGANVLTF

D: NA
V: TRBV6-5
J: TRBJ2-7
CDR3: CASSYASLAPTYEQYF

D: TRBD1
V: TRBV9
J: TRBJ1-3
CDR3: CASSVQGATGNTIYF

D: NA
V: TRBV18
J: TRBJ2-2
CDR3: CASSSDRTIANTGELFF

D: NA
V: TRBV2
J: TRBJ2-7
CDR3: CASVYDRKGPYEQYF

D: NA
V: TRBV7-2
J: TRBJ1-1
CDR3: CASSLVPVNLAEAFF

D: TRBD1
V: TRBV9
J: TRBJ1-3
CDR3: CASTTGANSGNTIYF

D: TRBD2
V: TRBV29-1
J: TRBJ2-1
CDR3: CSVVYGTSRIDEQFF

D: NA
V: TRBV28
J: TRBJ1-6
CDR3: CASKEVGSPLHF

D: TRBD1
V: TRBV3-1/TRBV3-2
J: TRBJ2-3
CDR3: CASSQRDRGSDTQYF

D: NA
V: TRBV7-2
J: TRBJ1-2
CDR3: CASSLNPGGYGYTF

D: NA
V: TRBV29-1
J: TRBJ2-1
CDR3: CSVEMLDDYNEQFF

D: TRBD1
V: TRBV20-1
J: TRBJ2-7
CDR3: CSASSETDRGAYEQYF

D: TRBD1
V: TRBV7-6
J: TRBJ1-1
CDR3: CASSPQNGQGEAFF

D: TRBD1
V: TRBV7-2
J: TRBJ2-7
CDR3: CASSPSGQGGRFYEQYF

D: NA
V: TRBV29-1
J: TRBJ1-1
CDR3: CSVEAPGFSEAFF

D: NA
V: TRBV19
J: TRBJ1-1
CDR3: CASSIVGKGTEAFF

D: NA
V: TRBV4-1
J: TRBJ1-1
CDR3: CASSQGDYDGEAFF

D: TRBD2
V: TRBV10-3
J: TRBJ2-2
CDR3: CAIRSGRGNGELFF

D: NA
V: TRBV12-3/TRBV12-4
J: TRBJ1-2
CDR3: CASSFSLAHGYTF

D: TRBD1
V: TRBV30
J: TRBJ1-3
CDR3: CAWSEGALRSGNTIYF

D: NA
V: TRBV6-5
J: TRBJ1-1
CDR3: CASSYGGYGEAFF

D: NA
V: TRBV29-1
J: TRBJ1-2
CDR3: CSVTEPRPVGYGYTF

D: TRBD1
V: TRBV7-2
J: TRBJ1-5
CDR3: CASSLELGQGNQPQHF